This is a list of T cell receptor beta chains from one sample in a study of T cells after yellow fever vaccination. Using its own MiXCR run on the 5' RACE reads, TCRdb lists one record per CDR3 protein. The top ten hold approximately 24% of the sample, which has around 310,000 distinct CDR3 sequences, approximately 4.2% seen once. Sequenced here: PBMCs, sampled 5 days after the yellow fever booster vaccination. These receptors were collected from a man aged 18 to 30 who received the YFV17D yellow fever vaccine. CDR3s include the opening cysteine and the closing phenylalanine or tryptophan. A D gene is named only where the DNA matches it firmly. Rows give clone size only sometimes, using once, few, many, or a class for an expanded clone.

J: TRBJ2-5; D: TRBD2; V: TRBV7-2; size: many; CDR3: CASSRTGLGAGETQYF; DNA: TGTGCCAGCAGCCGGACGGGACTAGGGGCCGGAGAGACCCAGTACTTC
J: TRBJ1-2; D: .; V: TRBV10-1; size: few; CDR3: CASSERVGYGYTF; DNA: TGCGCCAGCAGTGAACGGGTAGGATATGGCTACACCTTC
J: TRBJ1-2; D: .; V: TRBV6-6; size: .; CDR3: CASSNRWDALSNYGYTF; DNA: TGTGCCAGCAGTAATAGATGGGACGCCTTATCTAACTATGGCTACACCTTC
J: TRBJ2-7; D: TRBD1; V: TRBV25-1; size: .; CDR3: CASSPPRGKYEQYF; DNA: TGTGCCAGCTCACCTCCCAGGGGGAAGTACGAGCAGTACTTC
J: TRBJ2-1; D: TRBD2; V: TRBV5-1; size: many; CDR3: CASSPSGLAGPNEQFF; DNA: TGCGCCAGCAGCCCCTCGGGACTAGCGGGGCCCAATGAGCAGTTCTTC
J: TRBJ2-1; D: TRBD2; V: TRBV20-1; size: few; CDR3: CSAKGSGGYKYNEQFF; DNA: TGCAGTGCGAAGGGTAGCGGGGGCTACAAATACAATGAGCAGTTCTTC
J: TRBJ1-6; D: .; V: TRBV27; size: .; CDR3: CASSFLGWDSPLHF; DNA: TGTGCCAGCAGTTTTTTAGGATGGGATTCACCCCTCCACTTT
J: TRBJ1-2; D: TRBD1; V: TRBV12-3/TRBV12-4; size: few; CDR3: CASSVGQGIEGYTF; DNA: TGTGCCAGCAGTGTGGGACAGGGAATCGAGGGCTACACCTTC
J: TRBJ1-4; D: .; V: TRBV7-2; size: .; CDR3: CASSLRQTTNEKLFF; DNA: TGTGCCAGCAGCTTGAGACAGACAACTAATGAAAAACTGTTTTTT
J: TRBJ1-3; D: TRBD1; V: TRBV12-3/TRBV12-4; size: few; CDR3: CASNFGQGVNTIFF; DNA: TGTGCCAGCAACTTCGGACAGGGGGTCAACACCATATTTTTT
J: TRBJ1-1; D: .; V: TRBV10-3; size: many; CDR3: CASGGITEAFF; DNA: TGTGCCTCGGGGGGGATCACTGAAGCTTTCTTT
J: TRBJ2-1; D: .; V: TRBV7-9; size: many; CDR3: CASSRLVYNEQFF; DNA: TGTGCCAGCAGCCGCCTGGTTTACAATGAGCAGTTCTTC
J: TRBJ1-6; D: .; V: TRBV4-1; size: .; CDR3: CASSQDLNPNSPLHF; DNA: TGCGCCAGCAGCCAAGATCTTAATCCTAATTCACCCCTCCACTTT
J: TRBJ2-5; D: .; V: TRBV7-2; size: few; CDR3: CASSPALGQGYQETQYF; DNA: TGTGCCAGCAGCCCAGCGCTGGGGCAGGGGTACCAAGAGACCCAGTACTTC
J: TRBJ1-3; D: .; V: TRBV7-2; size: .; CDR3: CASSGTGGNTIYF; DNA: TGTGCCAGCAGCGGAACCGGGGGAAACACCATATATTTT
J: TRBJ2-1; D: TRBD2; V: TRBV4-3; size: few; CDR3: CASSHSGGADEQFF; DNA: TGCGCCAGCAGCCATAGCGGGGGGGCTGATGAGCAGTTCTTC
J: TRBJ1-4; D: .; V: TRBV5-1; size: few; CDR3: CASSWGQSTNEKLFF; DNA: TGCGCCAGCAGTTGGGGGCAGTCAACTAATGAAAAACTGTTTTTT
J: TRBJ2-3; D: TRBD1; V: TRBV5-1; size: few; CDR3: CASSPGQLKSLRDTQYF; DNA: TGCGCCAGCAGCCCGGGACAGTTAAAGTCCCTGAGGGATACGCAGTATTTT
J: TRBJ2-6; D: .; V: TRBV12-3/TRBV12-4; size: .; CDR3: CASATHSGANVLTF; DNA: TGTGCCAGCGCCACCCACTCTGGGGCCAACGTCCTGACTTTC
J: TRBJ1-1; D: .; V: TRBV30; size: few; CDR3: CAWARGLGMNTEAFF; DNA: TGTGCCTGGGCGAGGGGATTAGGGATGAACACTGAAGCTTTCTTT
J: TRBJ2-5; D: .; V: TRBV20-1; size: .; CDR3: CSVSSRAIGETQYF; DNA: TGCAGTGTCAGCTCCAGGGCCATTGGAGAGACCCAGTACTTC
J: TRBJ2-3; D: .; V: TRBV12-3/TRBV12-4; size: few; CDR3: CASRAGAKDTQYF; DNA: TGTGCCAGCAGGGCCGGGGCGAAAGATACGCAGTATTTT
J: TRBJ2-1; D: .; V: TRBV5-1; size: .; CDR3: CASSYTGGSYNEQFF; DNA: TGCGCCAGCAGTTACACGGGTGGGTCCTACAATGAGCAGTTCTTC
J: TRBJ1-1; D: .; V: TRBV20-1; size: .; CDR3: CSAGTPILNTEAFF; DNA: TGCAGTGCTGGTACTCCTATATTGAACACTGAAGCTTTCTTT
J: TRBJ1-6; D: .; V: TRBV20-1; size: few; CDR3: CSALHGGYNSPLHF; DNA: TGCAGTGCTCTCCACGGGGGGTATAATTCACCCCTCCACTTT
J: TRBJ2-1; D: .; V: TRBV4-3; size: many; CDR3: CASSQDPFNGGPNEQFF; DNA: TGCGCCAGCAGCCAAGACCCCTTTAACGGGGGGCCCAATGAGCAGTTCTTC
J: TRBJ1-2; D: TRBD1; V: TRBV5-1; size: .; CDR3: CASSLRAVSGGEYGYTF; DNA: TGCGCCAGCAGCTTGAGAGCTGTGTCAGGGGGCGAATATGGCTACACCTTC
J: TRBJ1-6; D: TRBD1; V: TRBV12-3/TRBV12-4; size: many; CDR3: CASRPTGENSPLHF; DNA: TGTGCCAGCAGGCCGACAGGGGAAAATTCACCCCTCCACTTT
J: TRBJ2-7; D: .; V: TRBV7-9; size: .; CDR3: CASSPMGASSEQYF; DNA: TGTGCCAGCAGCCCCATGGGGGCCAGTTCGGAGCAGTACTTC
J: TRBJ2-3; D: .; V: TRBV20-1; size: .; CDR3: CSSERDRFADTQYF; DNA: TGCAGTTCAGAGCGGGACAGGTTCGCAGATACGCAGTATTTT
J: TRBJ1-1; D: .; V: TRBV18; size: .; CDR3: CASSPSIRANTEAFF; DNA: TGTGCCAGCTCACCTTCCATAAGGGCGAACACTGAAGCTTTCTTT
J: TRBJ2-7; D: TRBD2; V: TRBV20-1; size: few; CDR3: CSARDPLAGGSEQYF; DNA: TGCAGTGCTAGAGATCCCCTAGCGGGGGGGAGTGAGCAGTACTTC
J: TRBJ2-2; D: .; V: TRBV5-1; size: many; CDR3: CASSLMPSTLGTPNTGELFF; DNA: TGCGCCAGCAGCTTGATGCCTTCGACGTTGGGGACACCAAACACCGGGGAGCTGTTTTTT
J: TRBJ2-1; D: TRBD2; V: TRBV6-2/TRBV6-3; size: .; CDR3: CASSYTLGLAGHNEQFF; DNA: TGTGCCAGCAGTTACACCCTCGGACTAGCGGGGCACAATGAGCAGTTCTTC
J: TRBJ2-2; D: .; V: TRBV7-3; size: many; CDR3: CASSPSRETGELFF; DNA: TGTGCCAGCAGCCCCAGCAGGGAGACGGGGGAGCTGTTTTTT
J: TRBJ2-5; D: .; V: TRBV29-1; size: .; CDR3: CSVVSAGQYF; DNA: TGCAGCGTTGTCTCGGCAGGCCAGTACTTC
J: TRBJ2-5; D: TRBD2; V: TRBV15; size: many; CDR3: CATSTGGLETQETQYF; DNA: TGTGCCACCAGCACGGGGGGGCTAGAAACTCAGGAGACCCAGTACTTC
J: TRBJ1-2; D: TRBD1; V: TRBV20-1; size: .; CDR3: CSARDPLDRGPYGYTF; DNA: TGCAGTGCTAGAGATCCCTTAGACAGGGGACCCTATGGCTACACCTTC
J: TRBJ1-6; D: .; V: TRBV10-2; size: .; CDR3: CASNNGRVLHF; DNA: TGCGCCAGCAATAATGGCAGAGTCCTCCACTTT
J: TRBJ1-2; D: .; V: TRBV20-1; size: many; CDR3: CSARTPIDSGVYGYTF; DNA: TGCAGTGCTAGGACACCAATCGACAGCGGAGTCTATGGCTACACCTTC
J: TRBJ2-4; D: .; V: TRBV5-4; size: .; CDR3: CASSSPGEANIQYF; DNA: TGTGCCAGCAGCTCCCCAGGGGAGGCAAACATTCAGTACTTC
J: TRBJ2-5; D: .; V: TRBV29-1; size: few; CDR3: CSVPSGIQETQYF; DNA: TGCAGCGTTCCCTCGGGGATCCAAGAGACCCAGTACTTC
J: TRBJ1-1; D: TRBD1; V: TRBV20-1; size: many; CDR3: CSAPRQGAITEAFF; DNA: TGCAGTGCTCCTCGACAGGGGGCGATTACTGAAGCTTTCTTT
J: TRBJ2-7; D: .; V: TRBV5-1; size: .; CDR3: CASSWGRSYEQYF; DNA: TGCGCCAGCAGCTGGGGCCGCTCCTACGAGCAGTACTTC
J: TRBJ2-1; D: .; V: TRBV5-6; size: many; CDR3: CASSPRSLDPREFF; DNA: TGTGCCAGCAGCCCTAGGTCCCTAGACCCCAGGGAGTTCTTC
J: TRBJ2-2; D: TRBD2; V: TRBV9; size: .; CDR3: CASSERTSGDPGELFF; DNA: TGTGCCAGCAGCGAGAGGACTAGCGGGGATCCTGGGGAGCTGTTTTTT
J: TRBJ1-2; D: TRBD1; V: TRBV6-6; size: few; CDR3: CASNAGGSSGYTF; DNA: TGTGCCAGCAATGCAGGGGGTAGCAGCGGCTACACCTTC
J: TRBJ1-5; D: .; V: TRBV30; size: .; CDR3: CAWSLGGISNQPQHF; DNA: TGTGCCTGGAGTCTAGGAGGGATTAGCAATCAGCCCCAGCATTTT
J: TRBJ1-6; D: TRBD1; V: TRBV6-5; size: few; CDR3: CASSYEYGQGFNNSPLHF; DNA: TGTGCCAGCAGTTACGAGTACGGACAGGGGTTCAATAATTCACCCCTCCACTTT
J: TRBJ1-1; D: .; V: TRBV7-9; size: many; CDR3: CASSFPANTEAFF; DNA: TGTGCCAGCAGCTTCCCCGCCAACACTGAAGCTTTCTTT
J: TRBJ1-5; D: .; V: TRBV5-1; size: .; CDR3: CASSPGLGHSNQPQHF; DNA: TGCGCCAGCAGCCCGGGGCTGGGGCATAGCAATCAGCCCCAGCATTTT